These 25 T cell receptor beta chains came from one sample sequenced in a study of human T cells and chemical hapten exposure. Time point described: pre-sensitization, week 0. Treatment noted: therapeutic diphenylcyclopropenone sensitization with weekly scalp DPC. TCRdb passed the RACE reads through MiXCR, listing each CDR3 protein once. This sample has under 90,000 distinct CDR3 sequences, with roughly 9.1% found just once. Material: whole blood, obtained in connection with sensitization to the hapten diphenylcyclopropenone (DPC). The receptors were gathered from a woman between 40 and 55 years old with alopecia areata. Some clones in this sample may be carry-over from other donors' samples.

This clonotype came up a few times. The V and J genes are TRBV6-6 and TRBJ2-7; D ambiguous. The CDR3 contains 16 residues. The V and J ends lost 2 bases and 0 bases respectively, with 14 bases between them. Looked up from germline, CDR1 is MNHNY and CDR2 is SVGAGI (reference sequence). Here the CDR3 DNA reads TGTGCCAGCAGTTACGACGGGCGAGGCAGCTCCTACGAGCAGTACTTC. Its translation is CASSYDGRGSSYEQYF.

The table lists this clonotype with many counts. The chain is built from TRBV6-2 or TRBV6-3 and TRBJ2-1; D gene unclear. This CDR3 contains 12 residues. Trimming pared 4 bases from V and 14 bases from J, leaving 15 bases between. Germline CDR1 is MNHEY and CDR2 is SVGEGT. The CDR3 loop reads CASSLESHTKFF. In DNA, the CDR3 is TGTGCCAGCAGTTTGGAGTCTCATACAAAGTTCTTC.

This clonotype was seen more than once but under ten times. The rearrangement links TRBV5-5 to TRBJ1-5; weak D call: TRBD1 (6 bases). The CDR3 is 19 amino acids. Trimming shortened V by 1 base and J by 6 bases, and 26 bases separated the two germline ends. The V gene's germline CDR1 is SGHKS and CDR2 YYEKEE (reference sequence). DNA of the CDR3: TGTGCCAGCAGCTTGTTGTTGGTGTCCGGTGGGGGGCGCGTTCAGCCCCAGCATTTT. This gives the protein CASSLLLVSGGGRVQPQHF.

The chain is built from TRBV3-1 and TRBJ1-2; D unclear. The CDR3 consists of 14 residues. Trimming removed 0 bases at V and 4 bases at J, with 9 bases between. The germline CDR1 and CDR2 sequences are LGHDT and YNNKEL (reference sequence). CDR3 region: CASSQDQVRYGYTF. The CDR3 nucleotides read TGTGCCAGCAGCCAAGATCAGGTCCGCTATGGCTACACCTTC.

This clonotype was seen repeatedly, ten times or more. CDR3 in amino acids: CASRSFATGSSSADTQYF. Here the CDR3 DNA reads TGTGCCAGCCGTTCCTTCGCGACAGGCTCAAGTAGTGCAGATACGCAGTATTTT. V is TRBV25-1 and J is TRBJ2-3; a possible D gene is TRBD1 (6 bases). Germline V CDR1 and CDR2: MGHDK, SYGVNS. The CDR3 spans 18 residues. Deletions cut 8 bases from V and 4 bases from J, with 28 bases between.

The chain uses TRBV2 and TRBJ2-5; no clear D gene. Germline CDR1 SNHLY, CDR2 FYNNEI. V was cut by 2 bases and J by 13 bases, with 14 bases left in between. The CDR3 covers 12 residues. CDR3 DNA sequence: TGTGCCAGCAGTGAACGCGTCGGACGGGCGTACTTC. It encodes CASSERVGRAYF. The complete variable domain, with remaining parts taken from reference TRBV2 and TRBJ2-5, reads EPEVTQTPSHQVTQMGQEVILRCVPISNHLYFYWYRQILGQKVEFLVSFYNNEISEKSEIFDDQFSVERPDGSNFTLKIRSTKLEDSAMYFCASSERVGRAYFGPGTRLLVL.

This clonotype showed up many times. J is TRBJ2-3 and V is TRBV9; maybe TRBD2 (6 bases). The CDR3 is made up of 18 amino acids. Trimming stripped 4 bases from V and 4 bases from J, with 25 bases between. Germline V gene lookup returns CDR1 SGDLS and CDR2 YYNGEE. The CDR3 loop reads CASSPRISGRREPDTQYF. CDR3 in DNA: TGTGCCAGCAGCCCCAGGATCTCTGGACGGAGGGAGCCAGATACGCAGTATTTT.

The CDR3 here is CSVLGQVSSYNEQFF. The CDR3 bases are TGCAGCGTCCTCGGACAGGTTAGCTCCTACAATGAGCAGTTCTTC. This rearrangement joins TRBV29-1 to TRBJ2-1, with TRBD1 matching 7 bases. The germline CDR1 and CDR2 sequences are SQVTM and ANQGSEA. Trimming cost V 6 bases and J 0 bases; bases outside gene matches: 8. The CDR3 spans 15 residues.

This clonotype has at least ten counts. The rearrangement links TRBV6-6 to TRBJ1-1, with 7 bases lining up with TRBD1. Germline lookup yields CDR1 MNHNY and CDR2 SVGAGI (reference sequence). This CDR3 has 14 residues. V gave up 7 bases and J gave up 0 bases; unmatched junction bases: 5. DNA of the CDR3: TGTGCCAGCATTGGGGGACAGATGAACACTGAAGCTTTCTTT. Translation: CASIGGQMNTEAFF.

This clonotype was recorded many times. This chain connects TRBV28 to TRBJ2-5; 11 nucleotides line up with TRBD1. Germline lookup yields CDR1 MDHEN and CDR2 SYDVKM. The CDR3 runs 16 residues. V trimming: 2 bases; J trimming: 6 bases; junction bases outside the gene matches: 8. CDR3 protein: CASSLMGQGVEKTQYF. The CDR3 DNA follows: TGTGCCAGCAGTTTAATGGGACAGGGGGTCGAAAAGACCCAGTACTTC.

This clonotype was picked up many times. Here the CDR3 DNA reads TGTGCCAGCTCACCGACTAGCGGCGAACAAGAGACCCAGTACTTC. Translation: CASSPTSGEQETQYF. The J gene is TRBJ2-5, the V gene TRBV18; 9 bases are shared with TRBD2. CDR1 KGHSH and CDR2 LQKENI come from the germline V gene. The length of the CDR3 is 15 residues. With V trimmed by 3 bases and J by 2 bases, 4 bases remained unmatched. The complete variable domain, with remaining parts taken from reference TRBV18 and TRBJ2-5, reads NAGVMQNPRHLVRRRGQEARLRCSPMKGHSHVYWYRQLPEEGLKFMVYLQKENIIDESGMPKERFSAEFPKEGPSILRIQQVVRGDSAAYFCASSPTSGEQETQYFGPGTRLLVL.

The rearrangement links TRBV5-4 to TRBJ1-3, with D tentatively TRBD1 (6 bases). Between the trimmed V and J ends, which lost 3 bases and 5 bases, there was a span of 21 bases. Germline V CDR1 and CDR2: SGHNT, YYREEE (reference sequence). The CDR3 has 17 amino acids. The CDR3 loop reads CASSSSQGILNRNTIYF. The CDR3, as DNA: TGTGCCAGCAGCTCGTCGCAGGGGATACTGAATAGAAACACCATATATTTT.

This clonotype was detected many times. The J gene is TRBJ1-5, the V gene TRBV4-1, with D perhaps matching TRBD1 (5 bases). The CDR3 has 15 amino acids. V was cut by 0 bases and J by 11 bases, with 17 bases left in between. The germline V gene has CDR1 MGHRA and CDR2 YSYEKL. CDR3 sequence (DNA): TGCGCCAGCAGCCAAGAGGAGGACACGGATTATGCCCAGCATTTT. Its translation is CASSQEEDTDYAQHF.

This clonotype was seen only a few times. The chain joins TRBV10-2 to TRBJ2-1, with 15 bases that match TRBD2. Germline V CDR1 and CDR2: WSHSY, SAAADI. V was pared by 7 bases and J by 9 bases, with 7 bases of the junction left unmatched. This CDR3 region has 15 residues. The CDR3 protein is CASIGLAGGRPEQFF. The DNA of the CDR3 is TGCGCCAGCATAGGACTAGCGGGGGGGCGGCCTGAGCAGTTCTTC.

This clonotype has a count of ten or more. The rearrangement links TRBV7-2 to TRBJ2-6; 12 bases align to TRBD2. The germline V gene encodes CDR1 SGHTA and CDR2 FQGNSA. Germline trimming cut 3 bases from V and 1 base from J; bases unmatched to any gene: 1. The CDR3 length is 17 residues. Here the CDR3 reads CASSLTSGGSGANVLTF. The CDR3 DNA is TGTGCCAGCAGCTTGACTAGCGGGGGTTCTGGGGCCAACGTCCTGACTTTC.

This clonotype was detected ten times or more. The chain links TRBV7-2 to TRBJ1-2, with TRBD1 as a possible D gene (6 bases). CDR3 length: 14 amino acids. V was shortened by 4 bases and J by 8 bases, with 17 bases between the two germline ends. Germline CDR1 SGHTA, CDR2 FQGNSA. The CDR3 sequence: CASSSASWGGGYTF. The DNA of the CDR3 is TGTGCCAGCAGCTCGGCCTCCTGGGGGGGCGGCTACACCTTC. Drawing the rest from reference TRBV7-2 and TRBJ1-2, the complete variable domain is GAGVSQSPSNKVTEKGKDVELRCDPISGHTALYWYRQSLGQGLEFLIYFQGNSAPDKSGLPSDRFSAERTGGSVSTLTIQRTQQEDSAVYLCASSSASWGGGYTFGSGTRLTVV.

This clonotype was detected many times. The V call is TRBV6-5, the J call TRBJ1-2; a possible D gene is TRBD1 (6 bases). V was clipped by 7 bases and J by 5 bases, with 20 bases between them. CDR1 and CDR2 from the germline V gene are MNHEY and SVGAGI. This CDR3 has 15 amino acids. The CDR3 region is CASTPRGGGGYGYTF. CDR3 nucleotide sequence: TGTGCCAGCACCCCGAGGGGGGGTGGAGGGTATGGCTACACCTTC.

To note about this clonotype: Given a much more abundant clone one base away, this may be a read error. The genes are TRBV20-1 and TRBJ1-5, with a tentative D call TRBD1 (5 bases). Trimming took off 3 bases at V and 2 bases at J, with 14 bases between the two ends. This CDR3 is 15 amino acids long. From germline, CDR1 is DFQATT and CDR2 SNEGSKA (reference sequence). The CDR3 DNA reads TGCAGTGCTAGGTATCAGGGTTATGGCAATCAGCCCCAGCATTTT. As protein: CSARYQGYGNQPQHF.

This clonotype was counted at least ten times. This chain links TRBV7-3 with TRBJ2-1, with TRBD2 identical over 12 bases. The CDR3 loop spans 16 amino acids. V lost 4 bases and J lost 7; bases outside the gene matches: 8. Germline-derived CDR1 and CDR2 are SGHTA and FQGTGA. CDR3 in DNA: TGTGCCAGCAGCTCCGGACTAGCGGGGAAAATGAATGAGCAGTTCTTC. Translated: CASSSGLAGKMNEQFF.

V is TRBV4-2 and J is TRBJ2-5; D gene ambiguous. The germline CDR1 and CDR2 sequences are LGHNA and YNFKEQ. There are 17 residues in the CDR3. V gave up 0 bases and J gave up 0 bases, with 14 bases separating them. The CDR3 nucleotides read TGTGCCAGCAGCCAAGATAACTCCCTGGGGTACCAAGAGACCCAGTACTTC. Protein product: CASSQDNSLGYQETQYF.

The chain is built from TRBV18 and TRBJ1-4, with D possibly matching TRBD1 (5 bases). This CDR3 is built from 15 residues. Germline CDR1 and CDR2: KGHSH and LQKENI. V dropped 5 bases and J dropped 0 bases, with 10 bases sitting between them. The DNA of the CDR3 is TGTGCCAGCTCAACTACAGGCCCAACTAATGAAAAACTGTTTTTT. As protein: CASSTTGPTNEKLFF. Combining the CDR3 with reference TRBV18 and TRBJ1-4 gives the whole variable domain NAGVMQNPRHLVRRRGQEARLRCSPMKGHSHVYWYRQLPEEGLKFMVYLQKENIIDESGMPKERFSAEFPKEGPSILRIQQVVRGDSAAYFCASSTTGPTNEKLFFGSGTQLSVL.

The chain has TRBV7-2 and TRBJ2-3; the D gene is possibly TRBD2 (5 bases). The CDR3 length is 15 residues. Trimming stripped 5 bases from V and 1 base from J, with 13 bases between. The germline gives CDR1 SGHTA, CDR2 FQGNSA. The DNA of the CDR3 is TGTGCCAGCAGCCAGAGGCGGGTTCGCACAGATACGCAGTATTTT. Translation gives CASSQRRVRTDTQYF.

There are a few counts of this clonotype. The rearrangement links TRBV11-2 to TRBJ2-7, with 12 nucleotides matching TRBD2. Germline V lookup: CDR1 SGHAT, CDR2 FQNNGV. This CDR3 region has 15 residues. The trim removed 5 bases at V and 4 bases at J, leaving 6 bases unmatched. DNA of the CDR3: TGTGCCAGCAGCCCAAGGACTAGCGGGGCATACGAGCAGTACTTC. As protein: CASSPRTSGAYEQYF.

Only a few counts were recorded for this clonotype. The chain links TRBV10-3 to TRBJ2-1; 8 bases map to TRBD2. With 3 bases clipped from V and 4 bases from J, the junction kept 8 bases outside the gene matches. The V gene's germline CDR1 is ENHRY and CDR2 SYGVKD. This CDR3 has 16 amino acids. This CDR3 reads CAISEGTGGPYNEQFF. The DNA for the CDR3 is TGTGCCATCAGTGAAGGGACGGGGGGGCCTTACAATGAGCAGTTCTTC.

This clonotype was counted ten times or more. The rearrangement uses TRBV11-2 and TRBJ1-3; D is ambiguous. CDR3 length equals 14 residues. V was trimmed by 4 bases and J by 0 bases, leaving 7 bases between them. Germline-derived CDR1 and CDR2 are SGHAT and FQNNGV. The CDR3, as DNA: TGTGCCAGCAGCTCTCTTAGCTCTGGAAACACCATATATTTT. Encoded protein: CASSSLSSGNTIYF.